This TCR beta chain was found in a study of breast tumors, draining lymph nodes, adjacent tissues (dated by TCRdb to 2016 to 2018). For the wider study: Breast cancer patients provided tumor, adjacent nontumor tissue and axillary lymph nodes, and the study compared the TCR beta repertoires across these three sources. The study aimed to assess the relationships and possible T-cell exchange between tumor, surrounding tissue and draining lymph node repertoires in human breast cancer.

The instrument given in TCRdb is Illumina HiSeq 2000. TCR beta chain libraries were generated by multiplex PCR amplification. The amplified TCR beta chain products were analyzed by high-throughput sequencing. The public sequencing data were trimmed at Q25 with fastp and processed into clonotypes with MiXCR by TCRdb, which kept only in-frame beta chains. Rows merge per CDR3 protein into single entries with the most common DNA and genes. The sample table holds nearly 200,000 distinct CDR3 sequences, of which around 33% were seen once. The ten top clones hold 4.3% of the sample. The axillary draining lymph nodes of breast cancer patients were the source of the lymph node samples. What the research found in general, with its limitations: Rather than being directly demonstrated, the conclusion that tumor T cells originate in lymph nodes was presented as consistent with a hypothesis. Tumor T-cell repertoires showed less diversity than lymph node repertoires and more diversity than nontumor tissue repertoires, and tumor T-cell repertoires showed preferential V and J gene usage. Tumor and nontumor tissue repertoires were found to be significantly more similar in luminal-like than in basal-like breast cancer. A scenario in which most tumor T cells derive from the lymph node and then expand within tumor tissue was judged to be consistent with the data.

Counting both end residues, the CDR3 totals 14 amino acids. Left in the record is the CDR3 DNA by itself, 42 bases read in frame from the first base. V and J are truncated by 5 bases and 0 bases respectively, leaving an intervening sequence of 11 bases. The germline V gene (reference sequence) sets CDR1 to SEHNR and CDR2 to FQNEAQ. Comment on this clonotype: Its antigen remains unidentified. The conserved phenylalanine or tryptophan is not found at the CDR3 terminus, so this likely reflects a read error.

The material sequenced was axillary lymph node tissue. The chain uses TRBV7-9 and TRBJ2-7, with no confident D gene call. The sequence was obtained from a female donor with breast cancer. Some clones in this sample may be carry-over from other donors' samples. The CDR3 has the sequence CASSRSPLSYEQYH. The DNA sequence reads TGTGCCAGCAGCCGCTCCCCCCTCTCCTACGAGCAGTACCAC.